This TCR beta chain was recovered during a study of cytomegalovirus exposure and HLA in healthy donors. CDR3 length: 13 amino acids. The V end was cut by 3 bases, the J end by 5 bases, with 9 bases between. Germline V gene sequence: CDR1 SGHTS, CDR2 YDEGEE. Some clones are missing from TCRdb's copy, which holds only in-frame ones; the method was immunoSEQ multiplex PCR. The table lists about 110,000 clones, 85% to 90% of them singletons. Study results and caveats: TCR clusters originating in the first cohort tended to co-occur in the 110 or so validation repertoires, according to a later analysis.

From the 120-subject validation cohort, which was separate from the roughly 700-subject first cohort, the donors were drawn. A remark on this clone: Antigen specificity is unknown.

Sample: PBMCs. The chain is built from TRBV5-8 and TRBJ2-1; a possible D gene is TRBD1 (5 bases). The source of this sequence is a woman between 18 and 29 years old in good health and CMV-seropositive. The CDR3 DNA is TGTGCCAGCAGCTCCTTAGGGGACAATGAGCAGTTCTTC. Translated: CASSSLGDNEQFF.